This T cell receptor (beta chain) was obtained from a study of CXCR3-negative and CXCR3-positive naive CD8 T cells. Study background: Some 150 million TRB reads were obtained overall (about 1.5 +/- 0.3 million per library).

This CDR3 is 15 amino acids long. Germline V lookup: CDR1 SGHTA, CDR2 FQGTGA. As to this clonotype: Its specificity is unknown.

Study-level points and caveats: Naive subsets showed comparable surface CD5, and TCR interaction strength was also inferred from TRB CDR3 physicochemistry. Naive cells positive for CXCR3 carried more hydrophobic TRB CDR3s than CXCR3-negative ones.

UMI-tagged TRB cDNA libraries were built via 5' RACE. Each CDR3 protein gets one entry in TCRdb, which reprocessed the 5' RACE reads and gives no DNA. This table lists about 63,000 distinct CDR3 sequences. Sequenced sample: naive CXCR3+ CD8+ T cells from blood. Stated subset: CD45RO-CCR7+CD27+CD95- naive CD8+ T cells expressing CXCR3 (TNR3+). The clonotype originates from a human donor in good health. Some clones in this sample may be carry-over from other donors' samples. The chain is built from TRBV7-3 and TRBJ1-1. The CDR3 region is CASSPLTGGGTEAFF.